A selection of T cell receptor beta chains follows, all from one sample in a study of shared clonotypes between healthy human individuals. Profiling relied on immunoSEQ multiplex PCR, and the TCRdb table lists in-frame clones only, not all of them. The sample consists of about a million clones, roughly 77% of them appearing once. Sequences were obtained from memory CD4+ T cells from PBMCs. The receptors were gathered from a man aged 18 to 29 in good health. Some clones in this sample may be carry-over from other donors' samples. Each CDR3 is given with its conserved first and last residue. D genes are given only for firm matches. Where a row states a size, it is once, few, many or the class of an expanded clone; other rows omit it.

CDR3 protein: CASSSGNYEQYF
CDR3 DNA: TGTGCCAGCAGCTCCGGGAACTACGAGCAGTACTTC
V gene: TRBV25-1
D gene: .
clone size: once
J gene: TRBJ2-7

CDR3 protein: CASSFSGGETQYF
CDR3 DNA: TGTGCCAGCAGTTTTTCAGGGGGCGAGACCCAGTACTTC
V gene: TRBV27
D gene: TRBD1
clone size: .
J gene: TRBJ2-5

CDR3 protein: CASSSSVTGANYEQYF
CDR3 DNA: TGTGCCAGCTCATCCTCCGTAACTGGGGCCAACTACGAGCAGTACTTC
V gene: TRBV18
D gene: .
clone size: once
J gene: TRBJ2-7

CDR3 protein: CASSTPLWGSGYTF
CDR3 DNA: TGTGCCAGCAGTACCCCGTTATGGGGCTCTGGCTACACCTTC
V gene: TRBV28
D gene: .
clone size: .
J gene: TRBJ1-2

CDR3 protein: CAWSVLGQRNQAQHF
CDR3 DNA: TGTGCCTGGAGTGTATTGGGACAGCGTAATCAGGCCCAGCATTTT
V gene: TRBV30
D gene: TRBD1
clone size: .
J gene: TRBJ1-5

CDR3 protein: CASSLVGTLKNIQYF
CDR3 DNA: TGTGCCAGCAGCTTAGTCGGGACACTTAAAAACATTCAGTACTTC
V gene: TRBV7-8
D gene: .
clone size: .
J gene: TRBJ2-4

CDR3 protein: CASSQVGASLTQYF
CDR3 DNA: TGTGCCAGCAGCCAAGTCGGCGCCTCTTTGACCCAGTACTTC
V gene: TRBV14
D gene: .
clone size: once
J gene: TRBJ2-5

CDR3 protein: CASSPGLDYNEQFF
CDR3 DNA: TGTGCCAGCTCACCAGGGCTAGACTACAATGAGCAGTTCTTC
V gene: TRBV18
D gene: .
clone size: .
J gene: TRBJ2-1

CDR3 protein: CASRKLAGGLETQYF
CDR3 DNA: TGTGCCAGTAGGAAGCTAGCGGGAGGATTGGAGACCCAGTACTTC
V gene: TRBV19
D gene: TRBD2
clone size: .
J gene: TRBJ2-5

CDR3 protein: CASSLVGDRGYQETQYF
CDR3 DNA: TGTGCCAGCAGCTTAGTGGGAGACAGGGGTTACCAAGAGACCCAGTACTTC
V gene: TRBV7-9
D gene: TRBD1
clone size: .
J gene: TRBJ2-5

CDR3 protein: CASSQELIGGRSGELFF
CDR3 DNA: TGCGCCAGCAGCCAAGAACTGATTGGCGGGAGAAGTGGGGAGCTGTTTTTT
V gene: TRBV4-1
D gene: TRBD2
clone size: .
J gene: TRBJ2-2

CDR3 protein: CASSPLSGTDEQFF
CDR3 DNA: TGTGCCAGCAGCCCCCTTAGCGGGACCGATGAGCAGTTCTTC
V gene: TRBV11-3
D gene: TRBD2
clone size: once
J gene: TRBJ2-1

CDR3 protein: CASSGQGRMADTQYF
CDR3 DNA: TGTGCCAGCAGCGGACAAGGACGGATGGCAGATACGCAGTATTTT
V gene: TRBV7-2
D gene: .
clone size: .
J gene: TRBJ2-3

CDR3 protein: CASQRRGAKSSYNEQFF
CDR3 DNA: TGTGCCAGCCAACGGCGGGGAGCCAAAAGCTCCTACAATGAGCAGTTCTTC
V gene: TRBV7-2
D gene: .
clone size: .
J gene: TRBJ2-1

CDR3 protein: CASSLTPRQPQHF
CDR3 DNA: TGTGCCAGCAGCTTAACCCCCCGCCAGCCCCAGCATTTT
V gene: TRBV7-3
D gene: .
clone size: .
J gene: TRBJ1-5

CDR3 protein: CASSTLRGGNTIYF
CDR3 DNA: TGTGCCAGCAGTACTTTACGGGGAGGAAACACCATATATTTT
V gene: TRBV6-5
D gene: .
clone size: once
J gene: TRBJ1-3

CDR3 protein: CASSNPPGSKETQYF
CDR3 DNA: TGTGCCAGCAGCAACCCTCCGGGATCAAAAGAGACCCAGTACTTC
V gene: TRBV21-1
D gene: .
clone size: .
J gene: TRBJ2-5

CDR3 protein: CACEDRAGGELFF
CDR3 DNA: TGCGCCTGCGAAGACAGGGCAGGCGGGGAGCTGTTTTTT
V gene: TRBV5-1
D gene: TRBD1
clone size: once
J gene: TRBJ2-2

CDR3 protein: CASSLLGGGTEAFF
CDR3 DNA: TGTGCCAGCAGCTTATTAGGCGGGGGGACTGAAGCTTTCTTT
V gene: TRBV7-2
D gene: .
clone size: .
J gene: TRBJ1-1

CDR3 protein: CASSDLAGATDTQYF
CDR3 DNA: TGCGCCAGCAGTGATCTAGCGGGAGCCACAGATACGCAGTATTTT
V gene: TRBV10-1
D gene: TRBD2
clone size: .
J gene: TRBJ2-3

CDR3 protein: CASSTRGYTEAFF
CDR3 DNA: TGTGCCAGTAGTACCAGGGGGTACACTGAAGCTTTCTTT
V gene: TRBV19
D gene: TRBD1
clone size: .
J gene: TRBJ1-1

CDR3 protein: CASSLNPAGGVTDTQYF
CDR3 DNA: TGTGCCAGCAGCTTAAACCCAGCGGGAGGGGTCACAGATACGCAGTATTTT
V gene: TRBV7-3
D gene: TRBD2
clone size: .
J gene: TRBJ2-3

CDR3 protein: CASSQRTGGRSPGELFF
CDR3 DNA: TGTGCCAGCAGCCAGCGAACAGGGGGCCGGAGCCCCGGGGAGCTGTTTTTT
V gene: TRBV16
D gene: TRBD1
clone size: .
J gene: TRBJ2-2

CDR3 protein: CASSAQGVGNTIYF
CDR3 DNA: TGTGCCAGCAGCGCACAGGGGGTTGGAAACACCATATATTTT
V gene: TRBV9
D gene: TRBD1
clone size: .
J gene: TRBJ1-3

CDR3 protein: CASSLPTLFVEQYF
CDR3 DNA: TGTGCCAGCAGTTTACCCACCCTTTTTGTCGAGCAGTACTTC
V gene: TRBV28
D gene: .
clone size: .
J gene: TRBJ2-7

CDR3 protein: CASSLSGTDTQYF
CDR3 DNA: TGTGCCAGCAGTTTATCGGGTACAGATACGCAGTATTTT
V gene: TRBV27
D gene: .
clone size: .
J gene: TRBJ2-3

CDR3 protein: CSVMSGTDTQYF
CDR3 DNA: TGCAGCGTTATGAGCGGCACAGATACGCAGTATTTT
V gene: TRBV29-1
D gene: .
clone size: few
J gene: TRBJ2-3

CDR3 protein: CATSRDVGYGYTF
CDR3 DNA: TGTGCCACCAGCAGAGATGTGGGATACGGCTACACCTTC
V gene: TRBV15
D gene: .
clone size: .
J gene: TRBJ1-2

CDR3 protein: CASSLRAGGYTF
CDR3 DNA: TGTGCCAGCTCTCTGCGAGCGGGGGGCTACACCTTC
V gene: TRBV28
D gene: .
clone size: many
J gene: TRBJ1-2

CDR3 protein: CASSPPGTRGFHEQYF
CDR3 DNA: TGTGCCAGCAGCCCCCCCGGGACTAGGGGGTTCCACGAGCAGTACTTC
V gene: TRBV7-9
D gene: TRBD2
clone size: .
J gene: TRBJ2-7

CDR3 protein: CASSLGYCTYNEQFF
CDR3 DNA: TGTGCCAGCAGCTTGGGATACTGCACCTACAATGAGCAGTTCTTC
V gene: TRBV5-8
D gene: .
clone size: .
J gene: TRBJ2-1

CDR3 protein: CASSARSGGKETQYF
CDR3 DNA: TGTGCCAGCAGTGCTAGATCAGGGGGCAAAGAGACCCAGTACTTC
V gene: TRBV2
D gene: TRBD1
clone size: .
J gene: TRBJ2-5

CDR3 protein: CASSPRDGFTGELFF
CDR3 DNA: TGCGCCAGTAGTCCGCGGGACGGGTTCACCGGGGAGCTGTTTTTT
V gene: TRBV4-3
D gene: .
clone size: .
J gene: TRBJ2-2

CDR3 protein: CASSLGPTGDNQPQHF
CDR3 DNA: TGCGCCAGCAGCTTGGGCCCCACAGGGGATAATCAGCCCCAGCATTTT
V gene: TRBV5-1
D gene: TRBD1
clone size: .
J gene: TRBJ1-5

CDR3 protein: CASSLAGSLRLDTQYF
CDR3 DNA: TGTGCCAGCAGCTTAGCCGGGTCTCTAAGACTAGATACGCAGTATTTT
V gene: TRBV7-2
D gene: .
clone size: .
J gene: TRBJ2-3

CDR3 protein: CASSFGRGGYEQYF
CDR3 DNA: TGCGCCAGCAGCTTCGGCAGGGGGGGCTACGAGCAGTACTTC
V gene: TRBV5-1
D gene: .
clone size: .
J gene: TRBJ2-7

CDR3 protein: CASSPGSNEKLFF
CDR3 DNA: TGTGCCAGCTCACCGGGGTCTAATGAAAAACTGTTTTTT
V gene: TRBV18
D gene: .
clone size: .
J gene: TRBJ1-4